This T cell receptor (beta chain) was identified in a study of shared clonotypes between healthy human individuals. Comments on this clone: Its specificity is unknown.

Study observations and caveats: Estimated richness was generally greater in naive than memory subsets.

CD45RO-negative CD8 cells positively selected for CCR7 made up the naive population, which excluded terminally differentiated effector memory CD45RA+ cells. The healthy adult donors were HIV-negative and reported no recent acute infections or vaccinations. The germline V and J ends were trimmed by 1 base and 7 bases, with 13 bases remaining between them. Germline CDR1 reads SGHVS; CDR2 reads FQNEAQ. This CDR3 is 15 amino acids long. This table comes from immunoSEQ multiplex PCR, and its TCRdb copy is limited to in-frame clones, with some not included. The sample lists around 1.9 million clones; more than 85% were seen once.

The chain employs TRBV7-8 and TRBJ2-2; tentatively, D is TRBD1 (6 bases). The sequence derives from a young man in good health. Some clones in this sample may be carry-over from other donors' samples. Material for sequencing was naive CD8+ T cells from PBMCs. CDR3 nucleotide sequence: TGTGCCAGCAGCTTAGGGACCACAGGGAGCGGGGAGCTGTTTTTT. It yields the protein CASSLGTTGSGELFF. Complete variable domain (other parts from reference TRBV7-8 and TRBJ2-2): GAGVSQSPRYKVAKRGQDVALRCDPISGHVSLFWYQQALGQGPEFLTYFQNEAQLDKSGLPSDRFFAERPEGSVSTLKIQRTQQEDSAVYLCASSLGTTGSGELFFGEGSRLTVL.